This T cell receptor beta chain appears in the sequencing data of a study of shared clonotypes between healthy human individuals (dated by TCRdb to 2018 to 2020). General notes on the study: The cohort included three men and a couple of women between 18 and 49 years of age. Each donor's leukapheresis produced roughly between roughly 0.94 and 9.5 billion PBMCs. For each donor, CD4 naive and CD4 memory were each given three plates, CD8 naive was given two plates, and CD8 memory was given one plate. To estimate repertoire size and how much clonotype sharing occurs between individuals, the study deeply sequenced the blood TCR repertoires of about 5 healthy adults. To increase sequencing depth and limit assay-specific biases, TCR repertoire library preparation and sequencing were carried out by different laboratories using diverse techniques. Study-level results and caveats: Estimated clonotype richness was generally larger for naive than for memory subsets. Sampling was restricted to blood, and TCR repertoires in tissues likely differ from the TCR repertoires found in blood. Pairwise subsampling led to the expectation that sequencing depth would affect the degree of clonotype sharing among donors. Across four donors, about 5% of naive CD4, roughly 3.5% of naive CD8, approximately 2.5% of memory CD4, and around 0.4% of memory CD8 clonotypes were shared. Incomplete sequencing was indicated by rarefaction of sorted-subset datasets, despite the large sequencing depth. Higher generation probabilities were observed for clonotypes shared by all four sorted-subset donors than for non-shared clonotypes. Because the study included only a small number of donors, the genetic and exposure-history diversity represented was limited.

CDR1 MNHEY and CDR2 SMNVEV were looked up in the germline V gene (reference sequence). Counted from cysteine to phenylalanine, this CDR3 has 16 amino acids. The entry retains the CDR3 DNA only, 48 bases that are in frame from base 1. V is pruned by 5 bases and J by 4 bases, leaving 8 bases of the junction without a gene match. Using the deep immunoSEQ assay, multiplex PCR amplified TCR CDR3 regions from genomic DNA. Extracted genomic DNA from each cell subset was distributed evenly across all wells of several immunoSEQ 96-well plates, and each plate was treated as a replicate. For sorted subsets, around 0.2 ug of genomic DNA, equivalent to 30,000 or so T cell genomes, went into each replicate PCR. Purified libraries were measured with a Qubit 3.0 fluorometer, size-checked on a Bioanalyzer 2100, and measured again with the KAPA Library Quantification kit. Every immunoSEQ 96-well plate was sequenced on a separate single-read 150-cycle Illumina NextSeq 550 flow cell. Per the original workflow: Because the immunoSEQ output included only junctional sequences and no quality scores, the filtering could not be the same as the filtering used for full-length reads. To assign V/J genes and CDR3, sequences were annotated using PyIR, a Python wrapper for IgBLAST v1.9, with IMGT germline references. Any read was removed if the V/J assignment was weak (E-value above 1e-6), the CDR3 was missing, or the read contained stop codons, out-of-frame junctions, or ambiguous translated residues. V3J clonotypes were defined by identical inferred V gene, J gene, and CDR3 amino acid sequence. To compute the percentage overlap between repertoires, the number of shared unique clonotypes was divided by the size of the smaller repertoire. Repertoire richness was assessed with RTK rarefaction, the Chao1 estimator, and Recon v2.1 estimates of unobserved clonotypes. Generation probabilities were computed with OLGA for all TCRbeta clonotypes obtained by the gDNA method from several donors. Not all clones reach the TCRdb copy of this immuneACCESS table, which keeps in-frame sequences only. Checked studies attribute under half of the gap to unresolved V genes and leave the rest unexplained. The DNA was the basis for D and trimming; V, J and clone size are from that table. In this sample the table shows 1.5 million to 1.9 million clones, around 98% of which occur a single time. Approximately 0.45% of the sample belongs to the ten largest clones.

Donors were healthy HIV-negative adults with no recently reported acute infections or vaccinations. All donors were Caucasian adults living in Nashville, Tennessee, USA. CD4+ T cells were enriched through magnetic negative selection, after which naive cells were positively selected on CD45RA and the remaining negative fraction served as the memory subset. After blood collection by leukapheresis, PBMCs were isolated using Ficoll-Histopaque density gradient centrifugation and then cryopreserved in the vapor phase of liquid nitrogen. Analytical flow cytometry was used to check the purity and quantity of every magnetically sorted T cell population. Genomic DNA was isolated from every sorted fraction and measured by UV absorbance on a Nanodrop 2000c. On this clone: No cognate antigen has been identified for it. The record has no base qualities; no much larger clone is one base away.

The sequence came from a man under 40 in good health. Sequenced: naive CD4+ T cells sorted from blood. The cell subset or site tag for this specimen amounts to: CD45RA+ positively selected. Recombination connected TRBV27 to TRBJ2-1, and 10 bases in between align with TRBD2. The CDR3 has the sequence CASSARGTSEYNEQFF. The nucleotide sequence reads TGTGCCAGCAGTGCCCGAGGGACTAGCGAGTACAATGAGCAGTTCTTC.